The 2 T cell receptor beta chains listed next were all sequenced from one sample in a study of control samples from healthy donors and cancer patients. Clones were read by immunoSEQ multiplex PCR, and TCRdb kept only the in-frame ones, dropping some. The sample carries under 450,000 clones, roughly 90% recorded once. Material: PBMCs. The receptors here all came from a man between 40 and 49 years old with head and neck cancer.

The CDR3 region is CASSIATGPYEQFF. The CDR3 DNA follows: TGTGCCAGTAGTATAGCTACAGGCCCGTATGAGCAGTTCTTC. The V gene is TRBV19, the J gene TRBJ2-1; TRBD1 might be the D (5 bases). Trimming removed 1 base from V and 8 bases from J, with 12 bases in between. The germline CDR1 and CDR2 sequences are LNHDA and SQIVND (reference sequence). This CDR3 is 14 amino acids long.

The genes are TRBV6-5 and TRBJ2-7; perhaps TRBD1 as D (6 bases). The V end lost 4 bases, the J end lost 2 bases, and 12 bases lay between the germline ends. The CDR3 extends over 14 amino acids. Germline V gene data show CDR1 as MNHEY and CDR2 as SVGAGI. The chain's CDR3 is CASSFRGNPYEQYF. The CDR3 DNA is TGTGCCAGCAGTTTCAGGGGAAACCCCTACGAGCAGTACTTC.